This paragraph covers one T cell receptor (beta chain) sequence. The data were obtained in a study of T cell changes during pregnancy in multiple sclerosis. Some clones are missing from TCRdb's copy, which holds only in-frame ones; the method was immunoSEQ multiplex PCR. The sample consists of 75,000 to 95,000 clones, roughly nine tenths of them appearing once. CDR1 and CDR2 from the germline V gene are MNHNS and SASEGT. Between the trimmed V and J ends, which lost 6 bases and 0 bases, there was a span of 6 bases. The CDR3 has 13 amino acids. The material was peripheral blood, obtained in the first trimester of pregnancy. The clonotype comes from a female donor in good health, enrolled as a control in a pregnancy study. This chain uses TRBV6-1 with TRBJ2-1, with D uncertain. Here the CDR3 reads CASSFLSYNEQFF. The CDR3 nucleotides read TGTGCCAGCAGCTTTCTCTCCTACAATGAGCAGTTCTTC.